This T cell receptor (beta chain) appears in the sequencing data of a study of shared clonotypes between healthy human individuals. There were no recent acute infections or vaccinations among the donors, who were healthy HIV-negative adults. The germline V gene encodes CDR1 SGHRS and CDR2 YFSETQ. The trim removed 4 bases at V and 0 bases at J, leaving 9 bases unmatched. This CDR3 is 17 amino acids long. Original data processing: Filtering differed because ImmunoSEQ produced junction-only sequences that carried no quality scores. Method: immunoSEQ multiplex PCR; TCRdb's copy keeps in-frame clones and lacks some. Clone size and the V and J calls come from that table; the DNA yielded D and trimming. Among approximately 500,000 clones listed, 60% to 80% were seen once.

What was sequenced was PBMCs. The receptor comes from a woman between 40 and 50 years old in good health. Some clones in this sample may be carry-over from other donors' samples. The J gene is TRBJ2-7, the V gene TRBV5-1; 11 bases are a match to TRBD2. The CDR3 protein is CASSLSGLADLSYEQYF. CDR3 DNA: TGCGCCAGCAGCCTGTCGGGACTAGCGGACCTCTCCTACGAGCAGTACTTC.